Shown below are 11 T cell receptor beta chains from a single sample sequenced in a study of cytomegalovirus exposure and HLA in healthy donors. The PCR was carried out with 60 Vbeta primers and 13 Jbeta primers. Clones were read by immunoSEQ multiplex PCR, and TCRdb kept only the in-frame ones, dropping some. The repertoire consists of around 130,000 clones, with approximately 80% occurring once and the leading ten covering 2.5%. The sample taken for sequencing was PBMCs. Every receptor here comes from a man aged 25-40 years in good health and CMV-seronegative.

V is TRBV1 and J is TRBJ2-7; the table assigns TRBD2, which was not confirmed against the DNA. TRBV1 is designated a pseudogene. The CDR3 spans 18 residues. CDR3 DNA sequence: TGCACCAGCAGCCAAGATCCAGTACTGCTAGCGGGGCCCTACGAGCAGTACTTC. It is translated as CTSSQDPVLLAGPYEQYF.

The V gene is TRBV9, the J gene TRBJ2-5, with 7 bases fitting TRBD2. CDR1 is SGDLS, CDR2 YYNGEE, per germline. Trimming at V came to 0 bases and at J to 3 bases, leaving 2 bases not matched to a gene. This CDR3 comprises 14 residues. The CDR3 protein is CASSVVGGEETQYF. The CDR3 DNA reads TGTGCCAGCAGCGTAGTGGGGGGGGAAGAGACCCAGTACTTC.

The V call is TRBV19, the J call TRBJ2-7, with unresolved D. Germline CDR1 and CDR2: LNHDA and SQIVND (reference sequence). This CDR3 comprises 13 residues. Trimming took 3 bases from V and 2 from J, leaving 8 bases between them. The CDR3 loop is CASSISEAYEQYF. CDR3 coding DNA: TGTGCCAGTAGTATCTCCGAGGCCTACGAGCAGTACTTC.

About this clone itself: The junction and the germline gene differ at one end; a read error may be behind it. The gene calls are TRBV14 and TRBJ2-7; possibly TRBD1 for D (6 bases). This CDR3 region has 14 residues. Germline CDR1 SGHDN, CDR2 FVKESK. CDR3 in amino acids: CASSYGTYPYAQYF. The CDR3 DNA reads TGTGCCAGCAGCTACGGGACATATCCCTACGCGCAGTACTTC.

The rearrangement uses TRBV19 and TRBJ2-7; 9 bases agree with TRBD2. The CDR3 runs to 15 residues. Losses at the gene ends were 3 bases for V and 5 bases for J; bases not matched to a gene: 8. Germline loops: CDR1 LNHDA, CDR2 SQIVND (reference sequence). The CDR3 loop reads CASSILHRGRDEQYF. The CDR3 nucleotides read TGTGCCAGTAGTATCCTCCATCGCGGGAGGGACGAGCAGTACTTC.

This rearrangement joins TRBV6-5 to TRBJ1-2; tentative D call: TRBD1 (6 bases). CDR3 size: 16 residues. The germline CDR1 and CDR2 sequences are MNHEY and SVGAGI. V shed 2 bases and J shed 0 bases, with 13 bases lying between them. The CDR3 DNA is TGTGCCAGCAGTTACAAGGGGGGGACTTCTAACTATGGCTACACCTTC. Amino acids: CASSYKGGTSNYGYTF.

V is TRBV28 and J is TRBJ2-1; 11 bases agree with TRBD2. V lost 5 bases to trimming and J lost 9 bases; unmatched junction nucleotides: 6. This CDR3 has 14 residues. Germline values: CDR1 MDHEN, CDR2 SYDVKM. DNA of the CDR3: TGTGCCAGCAGTCAAGGACTAGCGGGTGTTGAGCAGTTCTTC. Protein product: CASSQGLAGVEQFF.

Note on this clone: At the DNA level, this CDR3 is encoded by other sequences in the same sample as well. The CDR3 reads CASSLGGSNQPQHF. CDR3 DNA: TGTGCCAGCAGTTTAGGGGGCAGCAATCAGCCCCAGCATTTT. The chain joins TRBV28 to TRBJ1-5, with D possibly matching TRBD1 (6 bases). The germline V gene encodes CDR1 MDHEN and CDR2 SYDVKM. The CDR3 runs to 14 residues. V was shortened by 2 bases and J by 1 base, with 6 bases between the two germline ends.

The chain couples TRBV19 to TRBJ1-1, with a weak D call TRBD1 (5 bases). CDR1 is LNHDA, CDR2 SQIVND, per germline (reference sequence). Trimming took 0 bases from V and 3 from J, leaving 11 bases between them. The length of the CDR3 is 15 residues. For the CDR3, the DNA is TGTGCCAGTAGTATAGATGTAGGACAAGACACTGAAGCTTTCTTT. This sequence encodes CASSIDVGQDTEAFF.

With regard to this clone: This sample also contains other DNA sequences that code for the same CDR3. The genes are TRBV9 and TRBJ1-1, with 7 bases aligning to TRBD1. This CDR3 is built from 15 residues. Looked up from germline, CDR1 is SGDLS and CDR2 is YYNGEE. Germline trimming cut 0 bases from V and 1 base from J; bases unmatched to any gene: 3. In DNA, the CDR3 is TGTGCCAGCAGCGTAGGTCAGGGGGGGAACACTGAAGCTTTCTTT. It yields the protein CASSVGQGGNTEAFF.

A few counts support this clone. The same CDR3 arises from other DNA sequences in this sample as well. V is TRBV9 and J is TRBJ2-3; D call uncertain. Germline values: CDR1 SGDLS, CDR2 YYNGEE. V gave up 0 bases and J gave up 2 bases, with 7 bases separating them. The CDR3 runs 14 residues. CDR3 in amino acids: CASSVDYNTDTQYF. The DNA for the CDR3 is TGTGCCAGCAGCGTAGATTACAACACAGATACGCAGTATTTT. The entire variable domain, with the rest obtained from reference TRBV9 and TRBJ2-3, is as follows: DSGVTQTPKHLITATGQRVTLRCSPRSGDLSVYWYQQSLDQGLQFLIQYYNGEERAKGNILERFSAQQFPDLHSELNLSSLELGDSALYFCASSVDYNTDTQYFGPGTRLTVL.